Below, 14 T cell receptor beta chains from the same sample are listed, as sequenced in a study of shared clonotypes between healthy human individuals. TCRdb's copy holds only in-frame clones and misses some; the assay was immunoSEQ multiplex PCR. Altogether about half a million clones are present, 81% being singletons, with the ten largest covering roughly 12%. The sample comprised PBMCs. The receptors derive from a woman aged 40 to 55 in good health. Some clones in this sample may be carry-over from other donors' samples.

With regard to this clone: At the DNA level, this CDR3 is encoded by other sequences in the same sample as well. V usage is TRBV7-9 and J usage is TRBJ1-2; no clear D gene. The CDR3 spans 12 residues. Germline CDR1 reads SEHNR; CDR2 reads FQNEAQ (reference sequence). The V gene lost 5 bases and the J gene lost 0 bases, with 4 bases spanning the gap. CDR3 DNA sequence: TGTGCCAGCAGCGCTGCTAACTATGGCTACACCTTC. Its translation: CASSAANYGYTF.

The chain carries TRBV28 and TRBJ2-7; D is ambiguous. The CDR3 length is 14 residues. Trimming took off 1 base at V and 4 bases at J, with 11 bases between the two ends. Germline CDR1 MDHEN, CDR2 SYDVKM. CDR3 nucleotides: TGTGCCAGCAGTTTATCTTTCGGCGGATACGAGCAGTACTTC. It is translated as CASSLSFGGYEQYF.

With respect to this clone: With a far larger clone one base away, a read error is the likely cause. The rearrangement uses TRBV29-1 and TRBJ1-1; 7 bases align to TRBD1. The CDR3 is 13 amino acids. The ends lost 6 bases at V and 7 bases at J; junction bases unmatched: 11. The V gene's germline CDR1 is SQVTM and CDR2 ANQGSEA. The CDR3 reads CSVGQRLGIEAFF. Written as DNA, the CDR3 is TGCAGCGTGGGACAGAGACTAGGGATTGAAGCTTTCTTT. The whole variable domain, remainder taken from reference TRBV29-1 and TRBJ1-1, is SAVISQKPSRDICQRGTSLTIQCQVDSQVTMMFWYRQQPGQSLTLIATANQGSEATYESGFVIDKFPISRPNLTFSTLTVSNMSPEDSSIYLCSVGQRLGIEAFFGQGTRLTVV.

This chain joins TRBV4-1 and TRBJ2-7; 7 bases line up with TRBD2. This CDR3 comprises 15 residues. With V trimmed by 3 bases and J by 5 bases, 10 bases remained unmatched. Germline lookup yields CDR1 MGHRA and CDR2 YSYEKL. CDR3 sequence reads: CASSQGGGSLNEQYF. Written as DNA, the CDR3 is TGCGCCAGCAGCCAGGGAGGCGGGAGTCTCAACGAGCAGTACTTC.

The CDR3 nucleotides read TGCGCCAGCAGCCCCGACGGCCCAGGCTCCGGCACAGATACGCAGTATTTT. Translating it yields CASSPDGPGSGTDTQYF. This chain joins TRBV5-1 and TRBJ2-3; D unclear. CDR3 length: 17 amino acids. Trimming took 4 bases from V and 1 from J, leaving 19 bases between them. Germline V gives CDR1 SGHRS, CDR2 YFSETQ. The full variable domain, in which reference TRBV5-1 and TRBJ2-3 provide the parts outside the CDR3, is KAGVTQTPRYLIKTRGQQVTLSCSPISGHRSVSWYQQTPGQGLQFLFEYFSETQRNKGNFPGRFSGRQFSNSRSEMNVSTLELGDSALYLCASSPDGPGSGTDTQYFGPGTRLTVL.

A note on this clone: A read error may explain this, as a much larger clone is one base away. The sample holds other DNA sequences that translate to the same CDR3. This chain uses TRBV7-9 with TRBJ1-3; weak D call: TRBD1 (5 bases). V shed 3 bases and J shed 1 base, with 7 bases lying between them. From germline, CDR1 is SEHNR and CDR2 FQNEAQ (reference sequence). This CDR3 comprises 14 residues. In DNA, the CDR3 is TGTGCCAGCAGCTTGGGGGGGTCTGGAAACACCATATATTTT. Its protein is CASSLGGSGNTIYF.

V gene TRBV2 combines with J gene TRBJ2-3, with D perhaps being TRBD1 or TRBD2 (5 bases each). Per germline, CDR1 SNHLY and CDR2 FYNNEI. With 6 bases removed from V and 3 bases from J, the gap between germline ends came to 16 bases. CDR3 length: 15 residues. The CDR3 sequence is CASRRDQWGTDTQYF. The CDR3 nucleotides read TGTGCCAGCAGGAGGGACCAATGGGGTACAGATACGCAGTATTTT.

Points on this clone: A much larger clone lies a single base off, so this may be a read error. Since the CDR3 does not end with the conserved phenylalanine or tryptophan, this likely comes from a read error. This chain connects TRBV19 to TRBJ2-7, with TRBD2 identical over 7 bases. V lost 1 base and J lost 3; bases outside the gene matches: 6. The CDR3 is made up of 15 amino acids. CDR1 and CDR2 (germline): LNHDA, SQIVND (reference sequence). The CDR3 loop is CASSIGQRGNYEQYL. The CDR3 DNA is TGTGCCAGTAGTATAGGGCAGCGGGGAAACTACGAGCAGTACCTC.

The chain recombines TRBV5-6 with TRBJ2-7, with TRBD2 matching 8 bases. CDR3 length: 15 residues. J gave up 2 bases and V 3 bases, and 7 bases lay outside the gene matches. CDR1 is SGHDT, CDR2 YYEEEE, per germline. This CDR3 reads CASSYSSGSPYEQYF. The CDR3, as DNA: TGTGCCAGCAGCTATTCTAGCGGGTCCCCCTACGAGCAGTACTTC.

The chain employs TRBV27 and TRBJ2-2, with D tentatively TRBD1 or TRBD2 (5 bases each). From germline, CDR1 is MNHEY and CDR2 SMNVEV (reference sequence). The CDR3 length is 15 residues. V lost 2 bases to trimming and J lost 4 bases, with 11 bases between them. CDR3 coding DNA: TGTGCCAGCAGTTTACTGGCAGGGAGCACCGGGGAGCTGTTTTTT. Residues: CASSLLAGSTGELFF.

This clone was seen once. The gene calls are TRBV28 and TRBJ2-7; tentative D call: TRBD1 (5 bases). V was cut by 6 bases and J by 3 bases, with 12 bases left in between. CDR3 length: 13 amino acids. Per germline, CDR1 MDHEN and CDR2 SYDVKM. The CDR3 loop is CASSQGVGYEQYF. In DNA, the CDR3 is TGTGCCAGCAGCCAAGGGGTCGGCTACGAGCAGTACTTC.

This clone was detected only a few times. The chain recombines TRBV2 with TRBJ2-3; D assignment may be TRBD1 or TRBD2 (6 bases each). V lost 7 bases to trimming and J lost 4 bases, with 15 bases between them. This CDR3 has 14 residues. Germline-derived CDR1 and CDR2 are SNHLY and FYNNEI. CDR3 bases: TGTGCCAGCAAGGGGGGATTGTGGGCAGATACGCAGTATTTT. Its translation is CASKGGLWADTQYF.

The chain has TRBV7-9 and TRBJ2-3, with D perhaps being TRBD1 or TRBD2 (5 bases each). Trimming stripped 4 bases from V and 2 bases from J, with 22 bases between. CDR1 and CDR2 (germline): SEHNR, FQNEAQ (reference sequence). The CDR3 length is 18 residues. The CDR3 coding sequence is TGTGCCAGCAGCTCCCCCTTTGGTGTTGGGGGAATCACAGATACGCAGTATTTT. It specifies CASSSPFGVGGITDTQYF.

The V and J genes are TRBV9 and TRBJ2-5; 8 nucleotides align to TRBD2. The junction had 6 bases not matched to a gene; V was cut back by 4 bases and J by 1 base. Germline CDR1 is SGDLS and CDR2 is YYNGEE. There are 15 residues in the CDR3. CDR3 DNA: TGTGCCAGCAGCCCACAACTAGCGGTCCAAGAGACCCAGTACTTC. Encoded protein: CASSPQLAVQETQYF.